These 23 T cell receptor beta chains came from one sample sequenced in a study of T cell responses to AZD1222 COVID-19 vaccine. Repertoires were generated with immunoSEQ multiplex PCR, while TCRdb's copy carries only in-frame clones and drops some. This repertoire shows about 140,000 clones, roughly 93% found once; its top ten account for more than 0.7%. The specimen was peripheral blood, collected on day 0 of MenACWY control vaccination. These TCRs come from an adult in good health.

The chain has TRBV19 and TRBJ2-5; 11 positions match TRBD1. With V trimmed by 5 bases and J by 1 base, 9 bases remained unmatched. Germline values: CDR1 LNHDA, CDR2 SQIVND (reference sequence). This CDR3 is built from 17 residues. This chain's CDR3 is CASSRILGTGGQETQYF. In nucleotides, the CDR3 is TGTGCCAGTAGTCGAATCCTGGGGACAGGGGGCCAAGAGACCCAGTACTTC.

The chain is built from TRBV6-4 and TRBJ2-3, with D unresolved. Germline lookup yields CDR1 MRHNA and CDR2 SNTAGT. V dropped 3 bases and J dropped 0 bases, with 10 bases sitting between them. The CDR3 runs to 15 residues. The CDR3 spells CASSEKGGSTDTQYF. CDR3 nucleotide sequence: TGTGCCAGCAGTGAGAAGGGTGGGAGCACAGATACGCAGTATTTT.

The V gene is TRBV6-2 or TRBV6-3, the J gene TRBJ1-1; D uncertain. CDR1 and CDR2 from the germline V gene are MNHEY and SVGEGT. The germline V and J ends were trimmed by 5 bases and 4 bases, with 20 bases remaining between them. The CDR3 has 16 residues. This CDR3 is CASSQVHGVQGTEAFF. The CDR3 coding sequence is TGTGCCAGCAGTCAGGTACATGGGGTTCAAGGCACTGAAGCTTTCTTT.

The chain uses TRBV6-5 and TRBJ2-2; TRBD2 aligns across 11 bases. With 6 bases clipped from V and 4 bases from J, the junction kept 4 bases outside the gene matches. CDR3 size: 15 residues. Germline V lookup: CDR1 MNHEY, CDR2 SVGAGI. In DNA, the CDR3 is TGTGCCAGCAGGGTAGCGGGGGGGCTCACCGGGGAGCTGTTTTTT. It is translated as CASRVAGGLTGELFF.

This chain connects TRBV24-1 to TRBJ2-1; D is tentatively TRBD1 or TRBD2 (7 bases each). Germline values: CDR1 KGHDR, CDR2 SFDVKD. CDR3 length equals 14 residues. V dropped 3 bases and J dropped 9 bases, with 14 bases sitting between them. The CDR3 DNA is TGTGCCACCAGTGATCAAGGCAGGGGGGGTGAGCAGTTCTTC. Residues: CATSDQGRGGEQFF.

The rearrangement links TRBV19 to TRBJ2-3; either TRBD1 or TRBD2 may fit D (5 bases each). The CDR3 length is 14 residues. Germline values: CDR1 LNHDA, CDR2 SQIVND (reference sequence). The V end was cut by 3 bases, the J end by 4 bases, with 11 bases between. CDR3 sequence: CASSIFLGADTQYF. DNA for the CDR3: TGTGCCAGTAGTATTTTTCTGGGGGCAGATACGCAGTATTTT.

The chain employs TRBV7-9 and TRBJ1-1, with D hard to call. V was pared by 1 base and J by 5 bases, with 8 bases between. The V gene's germline CDR1 is SEHNR and CDR2 FQNEAQ (reference sequence). CDR3 size: 13 residues. The CDR3 loop reads CASSLGVGTEAFF. The CDR3 DNA sequence: TGTGCCAGCAGCTTAGGGGTGGGGACTGAAGCTTTCTTT.

This clone was picked up one time. The chain links TRBV5-4 to TRBJ1-6, with D possibly TRBD1 on 6 matching bases. Trimming shortened V by 0 bases and J by 9 bases, and 13 bases separated the two germline ends. This CDR3 comprises 15 residues. The germline V gene has CDR1 SGHNT and CDR2 YYREEE (reference sequence). The CDR3 bases are TGTGCCAGCAGCTTGGGCCAGGGGAATGGTTCACCCCTCCACTTT. This gives the protein CASSLGQGNGSPLHF. The variable domain in full, with the rest retrieved from reference TRBV5-4 and TRBJ1-6, is ETGVTQSPTHLIKTRGQQVTLRCSSQSGHNTVSWYQQALGQGPQFIFQYYREEENGRGNFPPRFSGLQFPNYSSELNVNALELDDSALYLCASSLGQGNGSPLHFGNGTRLTVT.

The DNA for the CDR3 is TGTGCCAGTAGTATATACAGGGGCGGAGCGGGCAATCAGCCCCAGCATTTT. Translating it yields CASSIYRGGAGNQPQHF. The J gene is TRBJ1-5, the V gene TRBV19; 7 bases fit TRBD1. The CDR3 is 17 residues long. V gave up 2 bases and J gave up 2 bases; unmatched junction bases: 9. CDR1 is LNHDA and CDR2 is SQIVND in the germline V gene (reference sequence).

This chain links TRBV3-1 (or the pseudogene TRBV3-2) with TRBJ1-2; D remains ambiguous. CDR1 is LGHDT, CDR2 YNNKEL, per germline (reference sequence). Trimming stripped 0 bases from V and 0 bases from J, with 17 bases between. This CDR3 has 18 amino acids. CDR3 loop: CASSQDFLPSGANYGYTF. The CDR3 coding sequence is TGTGCCAGCAGCCAAGATTTCTTGCCTTCTGGTGCTAACTATGGCTACACCTTC.

V gene TRBV9 combines with J gene TRBJ2-2; TRBD2 is a possible D gene (5 bases). Germline assignment: CDR1 SGDLS and CDR2 YYNGEE. V was cut by 2 bases and J by 7 bases, with 9 bases left in between. The CDR3 extends over 13 amino acids. The CDR3 loop is CASSVRADGELFF. The CDR3 nucleotides are TGTGCCAGCAGCGTCCGAGCGGACGGGGAGCTGTTTTTT.

The gene calls are TRBV5-5 and TRBJ2-2; TRBD1 agrees at 8 bases. The V and J ends lost 0 bases and 13 bases, in that order; junction bases with no gene match: 8. The germline V gene has CDR1 SGHKS and CDR2 YYEKEE (reference sequence). This CDR3 region has 14 residues. The chain's CDR3 is CASSLVGQASRLFF. The CDR3 bases are TGTGCCAGCAGCTTGGTGGGACAGGCTTCGCGGCTGTTTTTT.

The rearrangement uses TRBV7-2 and TRBJ2-5; a possible D gene is TRBD2 (6 bases). The V end lost 2 bases, the J end lost 7 bases, and 14 bases lay between the germline ends. This CDR3 region has 14 residues. CDR1 and CDR2 (germline): SGHTA, FQGNSA. CDR3 sequence: CASSLHRDSMTQYF. CDR3 DNA sequence: TGTGCCAGCAGCTTACACCGGGACTCTATGACCCAGTACTTC.

The V and J genes are TRBV5-1 and TRBJ1-6; D unclear. The germline V gene encodes CDR1 SGHRS and CDR2 YFSETQ. The V and J ends lost 1 base and 0 bases respectively, with 8 bases between them. The CDR3 runs 16 residues. CDR3 sequence: CASSLPSSSYNSPLHF. The CDR3 DNA reads as TGCGCCAGCAGCTTGCCTTCAAGCTCCTATAATTCACCCCTCCACTTT.

This clone was seen many times. V and J are TRBV11-2 and TRBJ2-2, with 14 nucleotides matching TRBD2. Germline-derived CDR1 and CDR2 are SGHAT and FQNNGV. This CDR3 contains 15 residues. V dropped 5 bases and J dropped 6; count of bases not matched to a gene: 2. The CDR3 loop reads CASSPTSGRAGELFF. DNA for the CDR3: TGTGCCAGCAGCCCGACTAGCGGGAGGGCCGGGGAGCTGTTTTTT.

The rearrangement joins TRBV5-1 to TRBJ1-5, with a weak D call TRBD1 (6 bases). Trimming pared 0 bases from V and 9 bases from J, leaving 13 bases between. This CDR3 has 14 amino acids. Germline CDR1 is SGHRS and CDR2 is YFSETQ. The CDR3 DNA reads TGCGCCAGCAGCTTGGGGCAGGGGAACGGGCCCCAGCATTTT. The encoded protein is CASSLGQGNGPQHF.

This clone occurred once. The gene calls are TRBV19 and TRBJ1-2; 9 nucleotides line up with TRBD1. The V segment lost 5 bases and the J segment 0 bases; nucleotides outside the gene matches: 4. The V gene's germline CDR1 is LNHDA and CDR2 SQIVND (reference sequence). This CDR3 has 15 residues. The CDR3 nucleotides are TGTGCCAGTAGTTTGGGGACAGGGACTAACTATGGCTACACCTTC. Protein sequence: CASSLGTGTNYGYTF.

In this sample, this clone turned up once. The gene calls are TRBV7-3 and TRBJ1-1, with D hard to call. Germline assignment: CDR1 SGHTA and CDR2 FQGTGA. The length of the CDR3 is 12 residues. Trimming left V 5 bases short and J 8 bases short, with 12 bases between. The CDR3 DNA sequence: TGTGCCAGCAGCCAAGTCGGGGAGGAAGCTTTCTTT. Translation: CASSQVGEEAFF.

This chain connects TRBV5-1 to TRBJ2-1; 8 bases line up with TRBD1. The CDR3 totals 15 residues. The germline CDR1 and CDR2 sequences are SGHRS and YFSETQ. The trim removed 4 bases at V and 3 bases at J, leaving 6 bases unmatched. CDR3 sequence reads: CASSLTGESYNEQFF. The CDR3 DNA follows: TGCGCCAGCAGCCTGACAGGGGAAAGCTACAATGAGCAGTTCTTC.

The chain carries TRBV28 and TRBJ2-7; no firm D call. The CDR3 has 14 amino acids. V lost 3 bases to trimming and J lost 3 bases, with 12 bases between them. Germline V gene sequence: CDR1 MDHEN, CDR2 SYDVKM. The CDR3, as DNA: TGTGCCAGCAGTTTGAGGCTAGTGATCTACGAGCAGTACTTC. It translates to CASSLRLVIYEQYF.

Of note for this clone: Additional DNA sequences in this sample encode the identical CDR3. This chain uses TRBV6-5 with TRBJ1-5; a weak D match, TRBD1 (5 bases). The V gene lost 5 bases and the J gene lost 4 bases, with 9 bases spanning the gap. The CDR3 length is 13 residues. The V gene's germline CDR1 is MNHEY and CDR2 SVGAGI. CDR3 nucleotides: TGTGCCAGCAGTAGGGGTCGAAATCAGCCCCAGCATTTT. As protein: CASSRGRNQPQHF.

V is TRBV28 and J is TRBJ1-2; weak D call: TRBD1 (6 bases). The CDR3 spans 12 residues. The V gene lost 5 bases and the J gene lost 8 bases, with 12 bases spanning the gap. Germline-derived CDR1 and CDR2 are MDHEN and SYDVKM. DNA of the CDR3: TGTGCCAGCAGTGTCGGGGGGCGCGGCTACACCTTC. It is translated as CASSVGGRGYTF.

The chain combines TRBV30 with TRBJ1-2; no definite D call. Per the germline V gene, CDR1 is GTSNPN and CDR2 is SVGIG (reference sequence). The CDR3 consists of 12 residues. V was trimmed by 3 bases and J by 8 bases, leaving 13 bases between them. In nucleotides, the CDR3 is TGTGCCTGGAGGACTGGAGCAAGGGGCTACACCTTC. It is translated as CAWRTGARGYTF.